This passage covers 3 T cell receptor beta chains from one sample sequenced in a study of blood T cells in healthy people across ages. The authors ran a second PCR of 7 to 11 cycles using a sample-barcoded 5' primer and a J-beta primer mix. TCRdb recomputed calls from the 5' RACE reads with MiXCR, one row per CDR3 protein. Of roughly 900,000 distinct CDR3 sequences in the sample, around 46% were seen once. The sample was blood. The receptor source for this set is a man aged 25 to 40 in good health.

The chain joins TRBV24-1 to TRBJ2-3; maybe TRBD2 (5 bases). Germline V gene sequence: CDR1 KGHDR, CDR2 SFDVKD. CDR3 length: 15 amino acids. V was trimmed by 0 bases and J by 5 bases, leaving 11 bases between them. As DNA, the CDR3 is TGTGCCACCAGTGATTTGGGACGGGGTAAAGATACGCAGTATTTT. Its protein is CATSDLGRGKDTQYF.

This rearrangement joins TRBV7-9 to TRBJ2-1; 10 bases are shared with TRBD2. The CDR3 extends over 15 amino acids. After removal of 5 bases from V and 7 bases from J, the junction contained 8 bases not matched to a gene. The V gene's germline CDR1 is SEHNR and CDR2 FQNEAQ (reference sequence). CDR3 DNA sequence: TGTGCCAGCAGCGCACAAGCGGGGGGGACGAATGAGCAGTTCTTC. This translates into CASSAQAGGTNEQFF.

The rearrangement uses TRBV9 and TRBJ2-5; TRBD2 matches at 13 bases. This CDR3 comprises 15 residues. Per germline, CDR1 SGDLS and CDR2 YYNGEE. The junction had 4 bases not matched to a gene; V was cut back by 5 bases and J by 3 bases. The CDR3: CASSGLAGDEETQYF. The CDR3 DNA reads TGTGCCAGCAGTGGACTAGCGGGGGACGAAGAGACCCAGTACTTC.